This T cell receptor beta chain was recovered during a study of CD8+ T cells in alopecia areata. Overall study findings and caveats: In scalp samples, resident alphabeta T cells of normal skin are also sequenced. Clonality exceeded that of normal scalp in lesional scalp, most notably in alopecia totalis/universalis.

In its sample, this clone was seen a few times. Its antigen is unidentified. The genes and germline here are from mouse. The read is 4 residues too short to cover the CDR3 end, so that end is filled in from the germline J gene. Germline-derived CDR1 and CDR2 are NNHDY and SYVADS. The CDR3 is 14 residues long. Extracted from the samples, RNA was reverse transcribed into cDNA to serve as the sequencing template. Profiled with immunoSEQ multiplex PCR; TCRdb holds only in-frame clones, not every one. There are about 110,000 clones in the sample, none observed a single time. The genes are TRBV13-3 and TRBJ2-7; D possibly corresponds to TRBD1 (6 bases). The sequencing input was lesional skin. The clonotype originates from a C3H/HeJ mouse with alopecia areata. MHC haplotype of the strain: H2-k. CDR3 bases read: TGTGCCAGCAGTGACGGGACACCTAAATAT. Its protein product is CASSDGTPKY. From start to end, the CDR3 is CASSDGTPKYEQYF.